This T cell receptor (beta chain) was found in a study of a mutant IDH1 vaccine in newly diagnosed glioma. Study as a whole: In some groups vaccination began 4-6 weeks post-radiotherapy; others received it with temozolomide. Those enrolled had earlier been treated with radiotherapy, temozolomide, or both, mostly both. V12 corresponded to week 35 and V13 to week 47.

This CDR3 is built from 16 residues. After removal of 3 bases from V and 0 bases from J, the junction contained 1 base not matched to a gene. Germline-derived CDR1 and CDR2 are MNHNS and SASEGT. As for this clone: What it binds is unknown.

Time point indicated: week 47, end of study. Topical imiquimod accompanied each vaccine dose, which consisted of 300 ug of mutant IDH1 20-mer peptide. Across weeks 1, 3, 5, 7, 11, 15, 19 and 23, patients received a vaccination each time, eight in all. TCRdb's copy holds only in-frame clones and misses some; the assay was immunoSEQ multiplex PCR. The table lists tens of thousands of clones, about nine tenths of them singletons. Sample: PBMCs, taken from a glioma patient whose treatment included an IDH1 peptide vaccine. The genes are TRBV6-1 and TRBJ2-3, with TRBD2 matching 12 bases. This receptor was obtained from a man aged 35 to 55 with glioma. CDR3 DNA: TGTGCCAGCAGTGAGACTAGCGGGGGTAGCACAGATACGCAGTATTTT. As protein: CASSETSGGSTDTQYF.